The clone carrying this TCR beta chain was seen just once. Its antigen is as yet unknown. Germline loops: CDR1 ENHRY, CDR2 SYGVKD. Between the trimmed V and J ends, which lost 2 bases and 0 bases, there was a span of 11 bases. The CDR3 is made up of 16 amino acids. The table came from immunoSEQ multiplex PCR; TCRdb's copy has only in-frame clones and leaves some out. The sample lists tens of thousands of clones; about four fifths were seen once. This sample stems from a study of T cells in localized non-small cell lung cancer. Study-level results: Uninvolved adjacent lung showed peak T cell clonality, exceeding tumor. A median of around 60 of the top 100 tumor clones appeared in adjacent lung, which was paired and uninvolved. Because researchers sequenced only one region of the tumor, heterogeneity is still possible. Higher blood T cell density tracked longer overall survival.

The chain couples TRBV10-3 to TRBJ1-3; D possibly corresponds to TRBD1 (5 bases). This clonotype originated in a female donor older than 55 with stage I lung adenocarcinoma. The sample in question was peripheral blood, obtained before any cancer treatment. The CDR3 here is CAISEGQGISGNTIYF. As DNA, the CDR3 is TGTGCCATCAGTGAGGGGCAGGGAATCTCTGGAAACACCATATATTTT.